The 16 T cell receptor beta chains reported below all come from one sample, sequenced in a study of blood T cell repertoires in COVID-19. The protocol was immunoSEQ multiplex PCR, while the TCRdb copy is restricted to in-frame clones and leaves out a portion. This repertoire shows around 190,000 clones, approximately 88% found once; its top ten account for approximately 10%. Input material: PBMCs or T cells enriched from blood (not recorded which). The receptors derive from a man in his late teens or twenties with acute COVID-19.

The chain combines TRBV19 with TRBJ2-1, with D perhaps TRBD1 (6 bases). Germline V gene lookup returns CDR1 LNHDA and CDR2 SQIVND (reference sequence). CDR3 size: 14 residues. The V gene lost 1 base and the J gene lost 6 bases, with 10 bases spanning the gap. As DNA, the CDR3 is TGTGCCAGTAGTATAGGGGGGCAGATCAATGAGCAGTTCTTC. This codes for CASSIGGQINEQFF.

The chain recombines TRBV5-8 with TRBJ2-1, with D possibly being TRBD2 (6 bases). The length of the CDR3 is 13 residues. The germline V and J ends were trimmed by 1 base and 4 bases, with 6 bases remaining between them. The germline V gene encodes CDR1 SGHTS and CDR2 YDEGEE. The CDR3 coding sequence is TGTGCCAGCAGCTTGCGGGAGTACAATGAGCAGTTCTTC. This codes for CASSLREYNEQFF.

V is TRBV7-3 and J is TRBJ1-2, with D hard to call. The CDR3 has 15 residues. Looked up from germline, CDR1 is SGHTA and CDR2 is FQGTGA. The germline V and J ends were trimmed by 2 bases and 0 bases, with 10 bases remaining between them. Here the CDR3 DNA reads TGTGCCAGCAGCTTACTTGTCAGATCTAACTATGGCTACACCTTC. It is translated as CASSLLVRSNYGYTF.

The chain has TRBV28 and TRBJ2-7; D is perhaps TRBD1 (5 bases). Germline V lookup: CDR1 MDHEN, CDR2 SYDVKM. With 7 bases removed from V and 2 bases from J, the gap between germline ends came to 15 bases. The CDR3 is made up of 14 amino acids. The CDR3 spells CASTTQGRTYEQYF. DNA of the CDR3: TGTGCCAGCACTACCCAGGGCAGGACCTACGAGCAGTACTTC.

This chain links TRBV30 with TRBJ2-3; TRBD2 aligns across 9 bases. Per germline, CDR1 GTSNPN and CDR2 SVGIG (reference sequence). After removal of 0 bases from V and 1 base from J, the junction contained 2 bases not matched to a gene. The CDR3 runs to 15 residues. CDR3 in DNA: TGTGCCTGGAGTGTCGGCGGGGGGGGCACAGATACGCAGTATTTT. Its translation: CAWSVGGGGTDTQYF.

The genes are TRBV10-3 and TRBJ1-1; a weak D match, TRBD1 (5 bases). V was trimmed by 3 bases and J by 5 bases, leaving 10 bases between them. CDR1 is ENHRY and CDR2 is SYGVKD in the germline V gene. The CDR3 totals 13 residues. CDR3 sequence reads: CAISEGEGTEAFF. As DNA, the CDR3 is TGTGCCATCAGTGAAGGGGAAGGGACTGAAGCTTTCTTT.

The chain employs TRBV5-1 and TRBJ1-4, with D possibly being TRBD1 (5 bases). CDR3 size: 17 residues. The ends were cut back, 0 bases at V and 0 bases at J, with 12 bases in the middle. Germline values: CDR1 SGHRS, CDR2 YFSETQ. As DNA, the CDR3 is TGCGCCAGCAGCTTGGCCCAGGGCCCTGCAACTAATGAAAAACTGTTTTTT. Translating it yields CASSLAQGPATNEKLFF.

There are a few counts of this clone. J is TRBJ2-3 and V is TRBV6-2 or TRBV6-3; TRBD2 agrees at 7 bases. The CDR3 is 14 residues long. J lost 2 bases, V lost 2 bases, and 1 base had no gene match. Germline V gives CDR1 MNHEY, CDR2 SVGEGT. CDR3 in amino acids: CASSYGRATDTQYF. The CDR3 nucleotides are TGTGCCAGCAGTTACGGGAGGGCCACAGATACGCAGTATTTT.

The V and J genes are TRBV20-1 and TRBJ1-1; D remains ambiguous. Germline V lookup: CDR1 DFQATT, CDR2 SNEGSKA (reference sequence). This CDR3 is 11 amino acids long. V was cut by 3 bases and J by 3 bases, with 5 bases left in between. As DNA, the CDR3 is TGCAGTGCTAGTTATGACACTGAAGCTTTCTTT. It yields the protein CSASYDTEAFF.

The chain is built from TRBV11-3 and TRBJ2-5; TRBD1 might be the D (5 bases). Germline V gene data show CDR1 as SGHNT and CDR2 as YENEEA. The CDR3 runs 14 residues. Deletions cut 5 bases from V and 4 bases from J, with 14 bases between. The CDR3 nucleotides are TGTGCCAGCAGCCAGCAGGGTGTCGGAGAGACCCAGTACTTC. It codes for CASSQQGVGETQYF.

V and J are TRBV18 and TRBJ2-1; 15 bases are a match to TRBD2. CDR1 KGHSH and CDR2 LQKENI come from the germline V gene. V was pared by 3 bases and J by 9 bases, with 9 bases of the junction left unmatched. The CDR3 spans 17 residues. The CDR3 spells CASSPSGLAGGGGEQFF. The CDR3 DNA reads TGTGCCAGCTCACCGTCGGGACTAGCGGGAGGAGGGGGTGAGCAGTTCTTC.

The rearrangement links TRBV10-3 to TRBJ2-7; 11 positions match TRBD1. With V trimmed by 8 bases and J by 2 bases, 2 bases remained unmatched. Germline CDR1 and CDR2: ENHRY and SYGVKD. CDR3 length equals 13 residues. The CDR3 is CAIGTGGAYEQYF. The CDR3 nucleotides read TGTGCCATCGGGACAGGGGGAGCCTACGAGCAGTACTTC.

The chain couples TRBV4-3 to TRBJ2-2; a possible D gene is TRBD2 (5 bases). Trimming took off 4 bases at V and 5 bases at J, with 17 bases between the two ends. The CDR3 consists of 16 residues. CDR1 is LGHNA, CDR2 YSLEER, per germline. The CDR3 DNA is TGCGCCAGCAGCCTGCGGACTTTTCTGGGTACCGGGGAGCTGTTTTTT. This gives the protein CASSLRTFLGTGELFF.

The chain is built from TRBV5-1 and TRBJ2-5, with a weak D call TRBD1 (6 bases). Germline CDR1 SGHRS, CDR2 YFSETQ. There are 14 residues in the CDR3. With 4 bases removed from V and 1 base from J, the gap between germline ends came to 11 bases. The CDR3: CASSAQGLQETQYF. The CDR3 bases are TGCGCCAGCAGCGCACAGGGCCTCCAAGAGACCCAGTACTTC.

The genes are TRBV5-4 and TRBJ2-1, with unresolved D. The V gene's germline CDR1 is SGHNT and CDR2 YYREEE (reference sequence). The length of the CDR3 is 14 residues. V lost 1 base and J lost 8, with 13 bases in between. CDR3 in amino acids: CASSLFLRVDEQFF. For the CDR3, the DNA is TGTGCCAGCAGCTTGTTTTTGAGAGTGGATGAGCAGTTCTTC.

The V and J genes are TRBV28 and TRBJ2-1; D not resolved. V lost 5 bases, J lost 5 bases, and 13 bases lay in between. The CDR3 has 14 amino acids. Per the germline V gene, CDR1 is MDHEN and CDR2 is SYDVKM. This CDR3 reads CASSLPGSHNEQFF. The CDR3 DNA sequence: TGTGCCAGCAGTCTACCCGGGTCCCACAATGAGCAGTTCTTC.